This T cell receptor (beta chain) was retrieved from a study of glioma-infiltrating T cells after dendritic cell vaccination. Overall study: The vaccine used monocyte-derived dendritic cells pulsed overnight with autologous tumor lysate.

Germline V gene data show CDR1 as SGHRS and CDR2 as YFSETQ. The CDR3 consists of 16 residues. Deletions cut 4 bases from V and 4 bases from J, with 19 bases between. Points on this clone: Antigen specificity is unknown.

Study outcomes and limitations: TCR clonality showed no direct relationship with survival.

The assay was immunoSEQ multiplex PCR, and TCRdb's table has in-frame clones only and misses some. The sample carries some 70,000 clones, 80% to 85% recorded once. The sequencing here drew on blood, taken before dendritic cell vaccination. The TCR comes from a human donor with glioblastoma. This chain joins TRBV5-1 and TRBJ2-3; TRBD1 might be the D (5 bases). The CDR3 spells CASSDEVRDRPDTQYF. Here the CDR3 DNA reads TGCGCCAGCAGCGACGAGGTCAGGGATAGGCCAGATACGCAGTATTTT.